This passage covers 25 T cell receptor beta chains from one sample sequenced in a study of cytomegalovirus exposure and HLA in healthy donors. The PCR employed 60 Vbeta primers together with 13 Jbeta primers. Produced via immunoSEQ multiplex PCR; TCRdb's table is partial and in-frame only. Found here are about 200,000 clones, more than 80% of them singletons; the top ten hold 2.5% to 3%. The specimen was PBMCs. These receptors came from a young man in good health and CMV-seronegative.

The chain combines TRBV2 with TRBJ1-2; possibly TRBD1 for D (5 bases). The CDR3 contains 12 residues. Germline V gene lookup returns CDR1 SNHLY and CDR2 FYNNEI. Trimming stripped 6 bases from V and 8 bases from J, with 13 bases between. CDR3 loop: CASREGPRGYTF. The CDR3 nucleotides read TGTGCCAGCAGGGAGGGGCCGCGGGGCTACACCTTC.

V and J are TRBV7-3 and TRBJ2-5, with a tentative D call TRBD2 (5 bases). This CDR3 is 13 amino acids long. From germline, CDR1 is SGHTA and CDR2 FQGTGA. The V gene lost 1 base and the J gene lost 5 bases, with 8 bases spanning the gap. In DNA form, the CDR3 reads TGTGCCAGCAGCTTAATCTCGGGGGAGACCCAGTACTTC. Its protein is CASSLISGETQYF.

The chain links TRBV28 to TRBJ1-2, with D possibly TRBD1 on 5 matching bases. The CDR3 is made up of 15 amino acids. Trimming shortened V by 4 bases and J by 4 bases, and 16 bases separated the two germline ends. CDR1 and CDR2 from the germline V gene are MDHEN and SYDVKM. In DNA, the CDR3 is TGTGCCAGCAGTTCCTTCCGACAGATAGGCTATGGCTACACCTTC. Translated: CASSSFRQIGYGYTF.

V and J are TRBV11-2 and TRBJ2-5, with TRBD1 matching over 8 bases. CDR1 is SGHAT, CDR2 FQNNGV, per germline. Trimming cost V 5 bases and J 4 bases; bases outside gene matches: 6. The CDR3 totals 14 residues. CDR3 DNA: TGTGCCAGCAGCCCTGACAGGGGCGGAGAGACCCAGTACTTC. Translation gives CASSPDRGGETQYF.

This clone has just a few counts. J is TRBJ1-6 and V is TRBV19, with 9 nucleotides matching TRBD1. The length of the CDR3 is 15 residues. The V gene end was trimmed by 6 bases and the J gene end by 7 bases; junction bases not matched to a gene: 7. CDR1 is LNHDA and CDR2 is SQIVND in the germline V gene (reference sequence). This CDR3 is CASSSQDRGNSPLHF. DNA of the CDR3: TGTGCCAGTAGCTCCCAAGACAGGGGGAATTCACCCCTCCACTTT.

A note on this clone: One junction end disagrees with the germline gene, perhaps due to a read error. The chain joins TRBV2 to TRBJ2-7; a possible D gene is TRBD1 (6 bases). The V gene's germline CDR1 is SNHLY and CDR2 FYNNEI. CDR3 length equals 14 residues. This CDR3 is CAGSEARGGVEQYF. The DNA for the CDR3 is TGTGCCGGCAGTGAAGCCAGAGGGGGTGTCGAGCAGTACTTC.

The V call is TRBV5-6, the J call TRBJ2-7; 9 bases are a match to TRBD1. This CDR3 contains 16 residues. The trim removed 4 bases at V and 0 bases at J, leaving 8 bases unmatched. Germline V CDR1 and CDR2: SGHDT, YYEEEE. CDR3 residues: CASSHRGTGISYEQYF. DNA of the CDR3: TGTGCCAGCAGCCACCGGGGGACAGGGATCTCCTACGAGCAGTACTTC.

With respect to this clone: Its ends do not fully match the called genes, so a read error is possible. J is TRBJ2-6 and V is TRBV28; a possible D gene is TRBD1 (6 bases). CDR3 length: 15 amino acids. Germline values: CDR1 MDHEN, CDR2 SYDVKM. The CDR3 DNA follows: TGTGCCAGCCAAACAGGGAATTCTGGGGCCAGCGTCCTGACTTTC. Protein: CASQTGNSGASVLTF.

In DNA, the CDR3 is TGTGCCAGCAGGCAGGGTCGAGATGGCTACACCTTC. Translation: CASRQGRDGYTF. The V call is TRBV2, the J call TRBJ1-2, with a tentative D call TRBD1 (5 bases). Trimming pared 6 bases from V and 6 bases from J, leaving 11 bases between. Germline V gene sequence: CDR1 SNHLY, CDR2 FYNNEI. The length of the CDR3 is 12 residues.

In nucleotides, the CDR3 is TGTGCCAGCAGCCAAGCCTCAGGGAACTATGGCTACACCTTC. It encodes CASSQASGNYGYTF. The chain carries TRBV4-2 and TRBJ1-2, with D possibly TRBD1 on 5 matching bases. The CDR3 totals 14 residues. V lost 1 base and J 2 bases, leaving 8 bases between the germline ends. Germline V lookup: CDR1 LGHNA, CDR2 YNFKEQ.

V is TRBV5-1 and J is TRBJ1-3, with TRBD1 as a possible D gene (5 bases). Trimming took 0 bases from V and 5 from J, leaving 9 bases between them. CDR1 is SGHRS and CDR2 is YFSETQ in the germline V gene. The CDR3 loop spans 14 amino acids. The CDR3, as DNA: TGCGCCAGCAGCTTGGGGCAGGGCAGAAACACCATATATTTT. It codes for CASSLGQGRNTIYF.

This chain links TRBV5-1 with TRBJ2-3, with D tentatively TRBD2 (6 bases). The CDR3 length is 16 residues. Germline V gene data show CDR1 as SGHRS and CDR2 as YFSETQ. Trimming stripped 4 bases from V and 0 bases from J, with 15 bases between. The CDR3 DNA is TGCGCCAGCAGCACGGGGGAGCCGCCTAGCACAGATACGCAGTATTTT. Encoded protein: CASSTGEPPSTDTQYF.

The CDR3 loop is CASSVGPGTGPTGELFF. Here the CDR3 DNA reads TGTGCCAGCAGCGTAGGACCGGGGACAGGGCCCACCGGGGAGCTGTTTTTT. The V and J genes are TRBV9 and TRBJ2-2, with 9 bases that match TRBD1. CDR1 and CDR2 (germline): SGDLS, YYNGEE. The CDR3 covers 17 residues. The V gene end was trimmed by 0 bases and the J gene end by 4 bases; junction bases not matched to a gene: 7. Filled out from reference TRBV9 and TRBJ2-2, the complete variable domain reads DSGVTQTPKHLITATGQRVTLRCSPRSGDLSVYWYQQSLDQGLQFLIQYYNGEERAKGNILERFSAQQFPDLHSELNLSSLELGDSALYFCASSVGPGTGPTGELFFGEGSRLTVL.

This chain links TRBV5-6 with TRBJ2-5; 9 bases align to TRBD1. The CDR3 consists of 16 residues. J gave up 5 bases and V 4 bases, and 12 bases lay outside the gene matches. In germline, CDR1 is SGHDT, CDR2 YYEEEE. CDR3 amino acids: CASSLLRQGVWETQYF. In DNA form, the CDR3 reads TGTGCCAGCAGCCTACTCCGACAGGGGGTGTGGGAGACCCAGTACTTC. Complete variable domain (other parts from reference TRBV5-6 and TRBJ2-5): DAGVTQSPTHLIKTRGQQVTLRCSPKSGHDTVSWYQQALGQGPQFIFQYYEEEERQRGNFPDRFSGHQFPNYSSELNVNALLLGDSALYLCASSLLRQGVWETQYFGPGTRLLVL.

The chain combines TRBV19 with TRBJ1-2; no definite D call. CDR3 length: 15 residues. Germline V CDR1 and CDR2: LNHDA, SQIVND (reference sequence). V was clipped by 6 bases and J by 0 bases, with 14 bases between them. The CDR3 reads CASSIRTDSNYGYTF. DNA for the CDR3: TGTGCCAGTAGCATTAGGACGGACTCTAACTATGGCTACACCTTC.

This clone was detected a few times. The rearrangement links TRBV27 to TRBJ2-2; 12 bases match TRBD2. The V gene end was trimmed by 3 bases and the J gene end by 5 bases; junction bases not matched to a gene: 1. The CDR3 sequence is 15 residues long. The germline gives CDR1 MNHEY, CDR2 SMNVEV (reference sequence). CDR3 nucleotides: TGTGCCAGCAGTTTCACTAGCGGGGGGACCGGGGAGCTGTTTTTT. Protein product: CASSFTSGGTGELFF.

V is TRBV27 and J is TRBJ2-1; TRBD2 matches at 10 bases. Germline loops: CDR1 MNHEY, CDR2 SMNVEV (reference sequence). CDR3 length: 15 amino acids. V dropped 6 bases and J dropped 3; count of bases not matched to a gene: 5. The CDR3 is CASSSPSGGYNEQFF. The CDR3 nucleotides read TGTGCCAGCAGCTCCCCTAGCGGGGGCTACAATGAGCAGTTCTTC.

The J gene is TRBJ1-1, the V gene TRBV19; D not resolved. The V gene's germline CDR1 is LNHDA and CDR2 SQIVND (reference sequence). This CDR3 region has 15 residues. Trimming cost V 2 bases and J 5 bases, with 15 bases left between them. CDR3 amino acids: CASSILEREWTEAFF. The CDR3 nucleotides are TGTGCCAGTAGTATACTAGAAAGGGAGTGGACTGAAGCTTTCTTT.

This clone has just one count. The V call is TRBV28, the J call TRBJ1-3; tentative D call: TRBD1 (5 bases). V dropped 10 bases and J dropped 3 bases, with 13 bases sitting between them. Germline CDR1 is MDHEN and CDR2 is SYDVKM. The CDR3 length is 13 residues. The CDR3 here is CATFGGFGNTIYF. In nucleotides, the CDR3 is TGTGCCACCTTCGGGGGGTTTGGAAACACCATATATTTT.

This clone was counted between two and nine times. The rearrangement links TRBV7-9 to TRBJ2-5; D is perhaps TRBD1 (6 bases). The CDR3 sequence is 12 residues long. V was clipped by 5 bases and J by 6 bases, with 10 bases between them. Per germline, CDR1 SEHNR and CDR2 FQNEAQ (reference sequence). The CDR3 bases are TGTGCCAGCAGCCGCACAGGGCAGACCCAGTACTTC. It is translated as CASSRTGQTQYF.

Here the CDR3 reads CASSQDLRTQNQPQHF. The CDR3 bases are TGCGCCAGCAGCCAAGATCTTAGGACTCAAAATCAGCCCCAGCATTTT. V is TRBV4-3 and J is TRBJ1-5; D gene uncertain. Germline V gene sequence: CDR1 LGHNA, CDR2 YSLEER. The length of the CDR3 is 16 residues. Trimming pared 0 bases from V and 4 bases from J, leaving 13 bases between.

On this clone itself: Other DNA sequences in this sample translate to the same CDR3. The chain recombines TRBV6-5 with TRBJ1-1; 7 bases agree with TRBD1. Trimming at V came to 7 bases and at J to 5 bases, leaving 7 bases not matched to a gene. The V gene's germline CDR1 is MNHEY and CDR2 SVGAGI. CDR3 length: 13 residues. In nucleotides, the CDR3 is TGTGCCAGCACCCCGACAGGGTTTACTGAAGCTTTCTTT. This gives the protein CASTPTGFTEAFF.

V and J are TRBV7-9 and TRBJ2-1; 10 bases align to TRBD2. Germline V lookup: CDR1 SEHNR, CDR2 FQNEAQ (reference sequence). After removal of 4 bases from V and 5 bases from J, the junction contained 8 bases not matched to a gene. The CDR3 covers 16 residues. CDR3 loop: CASSSLSGGQNNEQFF. The CDR3 DNA sequence: TGTGCCAGCAGCTCCCTTAGCGGGGGGCAAAACAATGAGCAGTTCTTC.

The V gene is TRBV5-1, the J gene TRBJ1-2, with D maybe TRBD1 (5 bases). The germline V and J ends were trimmed by 0 bases and 11 bases, with 14 bases remaining between them. Germline V lookup: CDR1 SGHRS, CDR2 YFSETQ. This CDR3 contains 13 residues. In nucleotides, the CDR3 is TGCGCCAGCAGCTTGGGCCCGGCGGGGGGATACACCTTC. The encoded protein is CASSLGPAGGYTF.

This clone was detected only once. The V and J genes are TRBV7-8 and TRBJ2-3; 9 bases align to TRBD2. Germline assignment: CDR1 SGHVS and CDR2 FQNEAQ. Losses at the gene ends were 6 bases for V and 0 bases for J; bases not matched to a gene: 10. The CDR3 spans 17 residues. The CDR3 is CASRSARLAASTDTQYF. In nucleotides, the CDR3 is TGTGCCAGCAGATCTGCGAGACTAGCGGCAAGCACAGATACGCAGTATTTT.